This TCR beta chain is drawn from a study of response to subunit inactivated influenza vaccine. Study-wide points: Authors suggested few new T cells are recruited by each seasonal influenza vaccination.

In TCRdb, the RT-PCR reads were re-called with MiXCR into one record per CDR3 protein. The table lists under 850,000 distinct CDR3 sequences, roughly 20% of them singletons, with approximately 10% in the top ten. The table lists this clonotype with a few counts. Antigen specificity is unknown. The CDR3 has 15 amino acids. Trimming shortened V by 3 bases and J by 3 bases, and 15 bases separated the two germline ends. The germline CDR1 and CDR2 sequences are DFQATT and SNEGSKA (reference sequence). This chain joins TRBV20-1 and TRBJ1-3; tentative D call: TRBD1 (6 bases). The starting material was PBMCs from blood, obtained 5 to 6 days after vaccination. This TCR derives from a man in his fifties who received an inactivated influenza vaccine. The CDR3 protein is CSASNTGRRGNTIYF. CDR3 bases: TGCAGTGCTAGCAATACAGGGAGACGTGGAAACACCATATATTTT.